These 15 T cell receptor beta chains were all obtained from the same sample, sequenced in a study of blood T cell repertoires in COVID-19. Profiling relied on immunoSEQ multiplex PCR, and the TCRdb table lists in-frame clones only, not all of them. The sample has around 300,000 clones; roughly 90% are singletons. The sample was peripheral blood. The source of these receptors is a woman aged 25 to 45 with COVID-19, enrolled during active disease.

This clone turned up a few times. The chain combines TRBV10-1 with TRBJ2-7, with 9 positions matching TRBD1. This CDR3 contains 15 residues. Trimming cost V 9 bases and J 5 bases; bases outside gene matches: 14. Germline values: CDR1 WNHNN, CDR2 SYGVQD (reference sequence). DNA of the CDR3: TGCGCCAGTAGTATGGGACAGGGAAGATTCCACGAGCAGTACTTC. It codes for CASSMGQGRFHEQYF.

V gene TRBV10-1 combines with J gene TRBJ2-1, with D possibly TRBD2 on 6 matching bases. V was cut by 4 bases and J by 6 bases, with 7 bases left in between. The length of the CDR3 is 12 residues. The V gene's germline CDR1 is WNHNN and CDR2 SYGVQD (reference sequence). CDR3 sequence (DNA): TGCGCCAGCAGTGGTAGCGGCAATGAGCAGTTCTTC. Amino acids: CASSGSGNEQFF.

This chain links TRBV25-1 with TRBJ1-1, with D possibly TRBD1 on 6 matching bases. Germline CDR1 MGHDK, CDR2 SYGVNS. The V end was cut by 3 bases, the J end by 3 bases, with 14 bases between. The CDR3 is made up of 15 amino acids. The CDR3 DNA reads TGTGCCAGCAGTGAGGAGGGGGGGAAGTACACTGAAGCTTTCTTT. Amino acids: CASSEEGGKYTEAFF.

J is TRBJ1-5 and V is TRBV19; D perhaps matches TRBD1 (5 bases). Germline CDR1 and CDR2: LNHDA and SQIVND (reference sequence). Trimming removed 4 bases from V and 3 bases from J, with 13 bases in between. CDR3 length equals 15 residues. CDR3: CASSTRGGNNQPQHF. The CDR3 DNA is TGTGCCAGTAGTACCCGGGGGGGGAACAATCAGCCCCAGCATTTT.

The chain combines TRBV11-2 with TRBJ2-5; 13 nucleotides line up with TRBD2. Germline loops: CDR1 SGHAT, CDR2 FQNNGV. The CDR3 runs to 16 residues. Losses at the gene ends were 5 bases for V and 5 bases for J; bases not matched to a gene: 8. CDR3 nucleotide sequence: TGTGCCAGCAGCCTACTAGCGGGAGGGTTCGAGGAGACCCAGTACTTC. This translates into CASSLLAGGFEETQYF.

The J gene is TRBJ2-5, the V gene TRBV28; D perhaps matches TRBD2 (5 bases). V lost 5 bases to trimming and J lost 5 bases, with 12 bases between them. The V gene's germline CDR1 is MDHEN and CDR2 SYDVKM. This CDR3 contains 13 residues. CDR3 protein: CASSTSRQETQYF. The CDR3 region has the DNA TGTGCCAGCAGTACTAGTCGGCAGGAGACCCAGTACTTC.

This sequence joins TRBV7-9 and TRBJ2-7; D may be TRBD2 (6 bases). This CDR3 has 15 residues. Germline assignment: CDR1 SEHNR and CDR2 FQNEAQ (reference sequence). The V end was cut by 4 bases, the J end by 7 bases, with 20 bases between. The CDR3 DNA reads as TGTGCCAGCAGCTCCATAAGGAGGGCTTATGGGGAGCAGTACTTC. This codes for CASSSIRRAYGEQYF.

The genes are TRBV3-1 (or the pseudogene TRBV3-2) and TRBJ2-4, with 9 bases matching TRBD2. The CDR3 loop spans 13 amino acids. Looked up from germline, CDR1 is LGHDT and CDR2 is YNNKEL (reference sequence). V lost 1 base and J lost 10; bases outside the gene matches: 2. CDR3 nucleotide sequence: TGTGCCAGCAGCCAAGTTGCGGGAGGGATTCAGTACTTC. This translates into CASSQVAGGIQYF.

This chain joins TRBV19 and TRBJ1-2; no clear D. V was clipped by 4 bases and J by 4 bases, with 16 bases between them. This CDR3 has 15 residues. Germline V gives CDR1 LNHDA, CDR2 SQIVND (reference sequence). The CDR3 region is CASSTLPQSGYGYTF. CDR3 nucleotides: TGTGCCAGTAGTACCTTGCCTCAATCGGGCTATGGCTACACCTTC.

This chain uses TRBV24-1 with TRBJ1-2, with D unclear. There are 16 residues in the CDR3. V lost 3 bases and J lost 1, with 14 bases in between. Germline assignment: CDR1 KGHDR and CDR2 SFDVKD. CDR3 amino acids: CATSDGRVTGNYGYTF. For the CDR3, the DNA is TGTGCCACCAGTGATGGGCGGGTGACTGGTAACTATGGCTACACCTTC.

J is TRBJ2-7 and V is TRBV10-3; 12 bases match TRBD1. CDR1 is ENHRY and CDR2 is SYGVKD in the germline V gene. Trimming cost V 0 bases and J 6 bases; bases outside gene matches: 3. CDR3 size: 15 residues. CDR3 in amino acids: CAISESLGQGAEQYF. The DNA for the CDR3 is TGTGCCATCAGTGAGTCGTTGGGACAGGGGGCCGAGCAGTACTTC.

The chain joins TRBV28 to TRBJ2-2; D is possibly TRBD1 (6 bases). The germline V gene has CDR1 MDHEN and CDR2 SYDVKM. The CDR3 has 15 residues. The V end lost 6 bases, the J end lost 4 bases, and 15 bases lay between the germline ends. The CDR3, as DNA: TGTGCCAGCAGCCCACCGGGACAAATCACCGGGGAGCTGTTTTTT. Protein sequence: CASSPPGQITGELFF.

The chain joins TRBV5-1 to TRBJ1-3, with D possibly matching TRBD1 (6 bases). The germline V and J ends were trimmed by 3 bases and 2 bases, with 12 bases remaining between them. The CDR3 length is 15 residues. Germline CDR1 reads SGHRS; CDR2 reads YFSETQ. Here the CDR3 reads CASSSTGTTGNTIYF. CDR3 DNA: TGCGCCAGCAGCTCTACCGGGACAACTGGAAACACCATATATTTT.

This chain joins TRBV28 and TRBJ1-1, with 10 nucleotides matching TRBD1. Per germline, CDR1 MDHEN and CDR2 SYDVKM. The CDR3 is made up of 14 amino acids. After removal of 1 base from V and 8 bases from J, the junction contained 4 bases not matched to a gene. The CDR3 protein is CASSLYAGQGEAFF. The CDR3 DNA reads TGTGCCAGCAGTTTATATGCGGGACAGGGGGAAGCTTTCTTT.

The CDR3 DNA follows: TGTGCCAGCAGCCCGGCGACTAGCGGGGGCTACGAGCAGTACTTC. Its translation: CASSPATSGGYEQYF. V gene TRBV3-1 (or the pseudogene TRBV3-2) combines with J gene TRBJ2-7, with TRBD2 matching over 12 bases. The CDR3 totals 15 residues. With V trimmed by 4 bases and J by 3 bases, 4 bases remained unmatched. Germline CDR1 and CDR2: LGHDT and YNNKEL (reference sequence).